One sample yielded the 13 T cell receptor beta chains listed below, sequenced in a study of T cells after yellow fever vaccination (dated 2019 in TCRdb). The treatment or condition label on this specimen signifies: live attenuated yellow fever vaccine strain. Library method: 5' RACE. Sequencing instrument: Illumina HiSeq 2500. TCRdb itself trimmed the public reads at Q25 with fastp, ran MiXCR and retained productive beta chains. Each CDR3 protein gets just one entry, which takes the most common genes and DNA from the rows behind it. Across this sample there are around 150,000 distinct CDR3 sequences, with 6% to 7.5% seen only once. The ten largest clones represent 2.5% of the sample. Sample: CD4+ T cells sorted from PBMCs, taken roughly 5 days after the first yellow fever vaccination. The source is a man aged 18-30 years who received the YFV17D yellow fever vaccine.

This clonotype was seen at least ten times. The V call is TRBV5-1, the J call TRBJ2-3; no definite D call. V lost 4 bases and J lost 4, with 7 bases in between. The germline gives CDR1 SGHRS, CDR2 YFSETQ. The CDR3 is 12 residues long. The CDR3 coding sequence is TGCGCCAGCAGCCAAGACCCAGATACGCAGTATTTT. It codes for CASSQDPDTQYF.

This clonotype occurred many times. The chain combines TRBV11-2 with TRBJ1-2, with TRBD1 as a possible D gene (6 bases). The CDR3 contains 13 residues. From germline, CDR1 is SGHAT and CDR2 FQNNGV. V lost 5 bases and J 5 bases, leaving 12 bases between the germline ends. The CDR3 DNA sequence: TGTGCCAGCAGCGCGGACAGAAAATATGGCTACACCTTC. Translation: CASSADRKYGYTF. The variable domain in full, with the rest retrieved from reference TRBV11-2 and TRBJ1-2, is EAGVAQSPRYKIIEKRQSVAFWCNPISGHATLYWYQQILGQGPKLLIQFQNNGVVDDSQLPKDRFSAERLKGVDSTLKIQPAKLEDSAVYLCASSADRKYGYTFGSGTRLTVV.

The rearrangement uses TRBV25-1 and TRBJ1-1; 8 bases are a match to TRBD1. CDR1 is MGHDK and CDR2 is SYGVNS in the germline V gene. The CDR3 runs to 15 residues. The junction had 7 bases not matched to a gene; V was cut back by 2 bases and J by 5 bases. In nucleotides, the CDR3 is TGTGCCAGCAGTGAAGAAAACAGGGGGTGGACTGAAGCTTTCTTT. Translating it yields CASSEENRGWTEAFF.

The J gene is TRBJ1-4, the V gene TRBV12-3 or TRBV12-4, with a tentative D call TRBD1 (6 bases). The CDR3 sequence is 14 residues long. V lost 3 bases to trimming and J lost 12 bases, with 17 bases between them. The CDR3 DNA sequence: TGTGCCAGCAGTTTGGGCAGGGGTTATATGGAACTGTTTTTT. Protein sequence: CASSLGRGYMELFF.

This clonotype was counted between two and nine times. The rearrangement uses TRBV19 and TRBJ1-6; tentatively, D is TRBD1 (6 bases). The V gene's germline CDR1 is LNHDA and CDR2 SQIVND (reference sequence). CDR3 length: 13 amino acids. The V and J ends lost 10 bases and 6 bases respectively, with 13 bases between them. CDR3 DNA: TGTGCCACCAGGGGTTATCTTAATTCACCCCTCCACTTT. Its protein is CATRGYLNSPLHF.

The V gene is TRBV12-3 or TRBV12-4, the J gene TRBJ1-4; 7 bases match TRBD1. The CDR3 has 13 residues. V lost 6 bases and J lost 7; bases outside the gene matches: 5. CDR3 DNA sequence: TGTGCCAGCAGACAGGGGAACGCTGAAAAACTGTTTTTT. Translating it yields CASRQGNAEKLFF.

Worth noting for this clonotype: A much larger clone lies a single base off, so this may be a read error. The J gene is TRBJ1-1, the V gene TRBV9; maybe TRBD1 (5 bases). CDR3 length: 16 residues. Germline CDR1 is SGDLS and CDR2 is YYNGEE. CDR3 sequence: CASSVLGGNMNSEAFF. The CDR3 bases are TGTGCCAGCAGCGTACTGGGGGGAAATATGAACTCTGAAGCTTTCTTT.

This clonotype has only a few counts. The J gene is TRBJ2-7, the V gene TRBV2; no definite D call. V was cut by 1 base and J by 5 bases, with 6 bases left in between. The CDR3 loop spans 12 amino acids. Germline V gene data show CDR1 as SNHLY and CDR2 as FYNNEI. The CDR3 here is CASSEVTNEQYF. CDR3 DNA: TGTGCCAGCAGTGAAGTAACTAACGAGCAGTACTTC. The whole variable domain, remainder taken from reference TRBV2 and TRBJ2-7, is EPEVTQTPSHQVTQMGQEVILRCVPISNHLYFYWYRQILGQKVEFLVSFYNNEISEKSEIFDDQFSVERPDGSNFTLKIRSTKLEDSAMYFCASSEVTNEQYFGPGTRLTVT.

This clonotype was detected ten times or more. The gene calls are TRBV6-1 and TRBJ2-7; no firm D call. With 2 bases removed from V and 2 bases from J, the gap between germline ends came to 7 bases. Germline V gene data show CDR1 as MNHNS and CDR2 as SASEGT. The CDR3 consists of 13 residues. The CDR3 DNA reads TGTGCCAGCAGTGAACTACAGACCTACGAGCAGTACGTC. This gives the protein CASSELQTYEQYV.

V is TRBV18 and J is TRBJ2-7; 10 bases match TRBD2. The J segment lost 8 bases and the V segment lost 2 bases, leaving 9 bases of the junction unmatched. The CDR3 has 15 residues. Germline V gives CDR1 KGHSH, CDR2 LQKENI. In nucleotides, the CDR3 is TGTGCCAGCTCACCATTCCCTAGCGGGGGTCCCCAGCAGTACGTC. Translating it yields CASSPFPSGGPQQYV.

This clonotype was counted ten times or more. This chain links TRBV23-1 with TRBJ2-1, with TRBD1 matching 9 bases. TRBV23-1 carries the ORF label, with uncertain function. The CDR3 is 17 amino acids. The V segment lost 2 bases and the J segment 8 bases; nucleotides outside the gene matches: 13. The CDR3 region has the DNA TGCGCCAGCAGTCAACCCAATTCAGGGACAGGGATCCATGAGCAGTTCTTC. Translated, it gives CASSQPNSGTGIHEQFF.

The CDR3 sequence: CASIKGTLRGNSPLHF. The CDR3 nucleotides are TGTGCCAGCATCAAGGGGACCCTAAGGGGGAATTCACCCCTCCACTTT. The chain has TRBV6-1 and TRBJ1-6, with D tentatively TRBD1 (6 bases). The CDR3 runs 16 residues. CDR1 MNHNS and CDR2 SASEGT come from the germline V gene. The V end was cut by 7 bases, the J end by 7 bases, with 20 bases between.

The sample holds many counts of this clonotype. V and J are TRBV4-3 and TRBJ1-2; D is uncertain. The V end was cut by 6 bases, the J end by 7 bases, with 18 bases between. Germline V gene data show CDR1 as LGHNA and CDR2 as YSLEER. The CDR3 totals 14 residues. The CDR3 DNA sequence: TGCGCCAGCAGTCTGACTCAGGTGGTTGGTGGCTACACCTTC. It yields the protein CASSLTQVVGGYTF.